Reported below is one T cell receptor beta chain. TCRdb re-derived calls from the multiplex PCR reads in MiXCR, one entry per CDR3 protein. The sample contains some 31,000 distinct CDR3 sequences, approximately 63% of which appear only once. This sample was taken from a study of breast tumors, draining lymph nodes, adjacent tissues. This sequence was found in a female donor with breast cancer. Some clones in this sample may be carry-over from other donors' samples. Specimen: breast tumor tissue.

CDR3 sequence reads: CATSRGAREQYF. DNA for the CDR3: TGTGCCACCAGCAGAGGGGCGCGGGAGCAGTACTTC. V gene TRBV15 combines with J gene TRBJ2-7; D is unresolved. The CDR3 extends over 12 amino acids. With 1 base removed from V and 7 bases from J, the gap between germline ends came to 8 bases. The V gene's germline CDR1 is LNHNV and CDR2 YYDKDF (reference sequence). Using reference TRBV15 and TRBJ2-7 for the parts outside the CDR3, the full variable domain is DAMVIQNPRYQVTQFGKPVTLSCSQTLNHNVMYWYQQKSSQAPKLLFHYYDKDFNNEADTPDNFQSRRPNTSFCFLDIRSPGLGDTAMYLCATSRGAREQYFGPGTRLTVT.